The T cell receptor beta chain described here comes from a study of early T cells in non-severe SARS-CoV-2 infection (dated by TCRdb to the early 2020s). With regard to the full study: Because TCR sequencing was done on bulk RNA from unsorted whole blood, the alpha and beta chains could not be paired.

This was a case-control study nested in a cohort of healthcare workers in London, UK, who had nasopharyngeal swab PCR tests and blood samples taken every week. Healthcare workers were recruited between 23 and 31 March 2020, during the week of the UK lockdown, and were followed weekly for up to roughly 15 weeks. The table lists this clonotype with a few counts. The specificity of this receptor is unknown. No per-base quality is available; no much larger clone lies one base away. For CDR1 and CDR2, the germline V gene (reference sequence) lists WNHNN and SYGVQD. Spanning cysteine to phenylalanine, the CDR3 consists of 16 amino acids. Just CDR3 DNA is preserved here, 48 bases in frame from base 1. V has 2 bases trimmed and J has 0 bases trimmed; junction bases matching no gene number 3. Libraries came from 5' RACE. TCRdb names NextSeq 500 as the instrument used. In the TCR library protocol, unique molecular identifiers were attached to individual cDNA molecules to correct for PCR bias and sequencing error. Both TCR alpha and beta chains were sequenced, and tight co-correlation was observed between alpha and beta sequence abundances in each sample. Per the original workflow: Decombinator V4 was used to perform V gene, J gene and CDR3 annotation of TCR sequences. Expanded TCRs were defined as changing significantly between any two time points under a Poisson model with p below 0.0001. TCR abundances were normalised to the total number of TCRs sequenced per sample and were expressed as counts per million. TRAV1-2 paired with TRAJ12, TRAJ20 or TRAJ33 defined MAIT TCRs, while TRAV10 paired with TRAJ18 defined iNKT TCRs. VDJdb, accessed 1 November 2021, was searched for CMV, EBV and SARS-CoV-2 annotated TCRs, with TCRs annotated for multiple antigens excluded. TCRdb applied fastp at Q25 and MiXCR to the public reads, then kept only in-frame beta chains. Rows are unified per CDR3 protein, each entry keeping the most common DNA and genes. What appears here as the V and J calls and clone size reflects TCRdb's work, not the paper's. The table for this sample lists more than 70,000 distinct CDR3 sequences; roughly an eighth of them were counted only once. In total, the top ten clones hold less than 8.5% of the sample.

Results and caveats for the whole study, not just this receptor: VDJdb matching was skewed toward anti-spike CD8 responses, so virus-specific expansions were likely underestimated and private and CD4 specificities were missed.

The sequence is built from TRBV10-1 and TRBJ2-2, with 7 bases aligning to TRBD1. The specimen was whole blood. This clonotype was sampled from an adult who was a healthcare worker with PCR-confirmed SARS-CoV-2 infection or an uninfected control (not recorded which). CDR3 reads: CASSEVTGSNTGELFF. At the DNA level, the sequence is TGCGCCAGCAGTGAGGTGACAGGGTCGAACACCGGGGAGCTGTTTTTT.